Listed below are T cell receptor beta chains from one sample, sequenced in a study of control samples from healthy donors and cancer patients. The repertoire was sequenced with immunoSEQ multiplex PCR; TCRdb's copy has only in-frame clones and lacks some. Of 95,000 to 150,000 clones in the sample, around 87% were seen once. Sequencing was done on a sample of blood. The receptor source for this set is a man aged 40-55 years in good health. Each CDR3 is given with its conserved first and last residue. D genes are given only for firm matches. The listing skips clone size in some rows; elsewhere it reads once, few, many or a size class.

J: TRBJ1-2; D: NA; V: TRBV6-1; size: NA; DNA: TGTGCCAGCAGTGAGACCCGGGGGGTGGGAGGCTACACCTTC; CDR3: CASSETRGVGGYTF
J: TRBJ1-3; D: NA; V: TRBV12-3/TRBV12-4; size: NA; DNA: TGTGCCAGCAGTTCTTTTTCCGGAAACACCATATATTTT; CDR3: CASSSFSGNTIYF
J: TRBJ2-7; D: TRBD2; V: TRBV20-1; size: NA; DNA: TGCAGTGCTAGTAGCGGGGGTGCCTACGAGCAGTACTTC; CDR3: CSASSGGAYEQYF
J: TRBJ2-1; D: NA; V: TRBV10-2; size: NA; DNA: TGCGCCAGCAGCACCGTCCTCCATGAGCAGTTCTTC; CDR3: CASSTVLHEQFF
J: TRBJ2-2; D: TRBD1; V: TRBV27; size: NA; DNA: TGTGCCAGCCGACTTTACACAGGGGACGGGGAGCTGTTTTTT; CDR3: CASRLYTGDGELFF
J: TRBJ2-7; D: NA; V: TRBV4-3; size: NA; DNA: TGCGCCAGCAGCCAAGGACAGGTACCCCCGAAATACGAGCAGTACTTC; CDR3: CASSQGQVPPKYEQYF
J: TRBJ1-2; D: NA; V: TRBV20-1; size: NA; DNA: TGCAGTGCTAGATGGCCGGGAGGCTACACCTTC; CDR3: CSARWPGGYTF
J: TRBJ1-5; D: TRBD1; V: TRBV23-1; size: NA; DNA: TGCGCCAGCAGTCAACGTAGGGCAGGGGGCGAATTTTTTAGCAATCAGCCCCAGCATTTT; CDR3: CASSQRRAGGEFFSNQPQHF
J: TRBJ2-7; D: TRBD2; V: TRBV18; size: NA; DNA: TGTGCCAGCTCACCACCGCCAGCGGGGCCTTCGGCGGGCTCCTACGAGCAGTACTTC; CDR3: CASSPPPAGPSAGSYEQYF
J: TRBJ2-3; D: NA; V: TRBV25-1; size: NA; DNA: TGTGCCAGCAATCCGGGCGCCTTTGGGGATACGCAGTATTTT; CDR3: CASNPGAFGDTQYF
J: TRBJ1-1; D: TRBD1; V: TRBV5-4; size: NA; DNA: TGTGCCAGCAGCTTGGGACAGGGGGCAGGGGGCACTGAAGCTTTCTTT; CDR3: CASSLGQGAGGTEAFF
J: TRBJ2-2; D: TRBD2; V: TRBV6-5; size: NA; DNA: TGTGCCAGCAGGGGGGGACTAGCGGACACCGGGGAGCTGTTTTTT; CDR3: CASRGGLADTGELFF
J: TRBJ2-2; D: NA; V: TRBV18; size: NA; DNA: TGTGCCAGCTCACCGCCGCTTGCCTCCTCAGGGGAGCTGTTTTTT; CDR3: CASSPPLASSGELFF
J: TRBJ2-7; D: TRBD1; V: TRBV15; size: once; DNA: TGTGCCACCAGCAGATCCCAACAGGGGCCTTGGGCCTACGAGCAGTACTTC; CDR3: CATSRSQQGPWAYEQYF
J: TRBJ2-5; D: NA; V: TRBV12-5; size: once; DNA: TGTGCTAGTGGCACCGACAGGTTTTATGAGACCCAGTACTTC; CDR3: CASGTDRFYETQYF
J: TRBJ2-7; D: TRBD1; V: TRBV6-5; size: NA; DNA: TGTGCCAGCAGTCCAGACAGGGGGATATCTCACGAGCAGTACTTC; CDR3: CASSPDRGISHEQYF
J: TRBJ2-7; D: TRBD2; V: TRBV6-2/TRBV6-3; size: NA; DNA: TGTGCCAGCAGTTACCTGGGCGGGGGGGCGGGGATCTCCTACGAGCAGTACTTC; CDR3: CASSYLGGGAGISYEQYF
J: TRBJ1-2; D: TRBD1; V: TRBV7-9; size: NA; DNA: TGTGCCAGCAGCCGTAACACAGGGGACTATGGCTACACCTTC; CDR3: CASSRNTGDYGYTF
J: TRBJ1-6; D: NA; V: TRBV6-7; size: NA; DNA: TGTGCCAGCAGTTATAAAAGGAGGGTGGGCTCACCCCTCCACTTT; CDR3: CASSYKRRVGSPLHF
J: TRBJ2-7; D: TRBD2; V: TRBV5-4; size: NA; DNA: TGTGCCAGCAGCTTGGCCAGGGGACTAGCGGGGCCCCTGGAGCAGTACTTC; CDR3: CASSLARGLAGPLEQYF
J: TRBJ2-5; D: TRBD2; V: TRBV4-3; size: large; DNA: TGCGCCAGCAGCCAAGGGGCTAGCGGGGGGGCCGTAAGGGAGACCCAGTACTTC; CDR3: CASSQGASGGAVRETQYF
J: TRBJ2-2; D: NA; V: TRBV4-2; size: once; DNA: TGTGCCAGCAGCCAAGAATCCAGGGGGCAGCGGGGAGCTGTTTTT; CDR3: CASSQESRGQRGAVF
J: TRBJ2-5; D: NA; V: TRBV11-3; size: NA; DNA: TGTGCCAGCAGCTTAGTGGCCGGAGGGACCCAGTACTTC; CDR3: CASSLVAGGTQYF
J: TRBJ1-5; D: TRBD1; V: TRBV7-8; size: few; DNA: TGTGCCAGCGGCCGGGACAGGGGTGCCAATCAGCCCCAGCATTTT; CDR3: CASGRDRGANQPQHF
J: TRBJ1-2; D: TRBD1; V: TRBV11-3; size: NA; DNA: TGTGCCAGCTCTGGGGCAGGGGGTGGCTACACCTTC; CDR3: CASSGAGGGYTF
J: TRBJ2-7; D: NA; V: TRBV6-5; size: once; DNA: TGTGCCAGCAGTTATTTATACGAGCAGTACTTC; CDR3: CASSYLYEQYF
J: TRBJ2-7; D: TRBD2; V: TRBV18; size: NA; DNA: TGTGCCAGCTCACCTCCGGGACTAGCGGGGGGGGACGAGCAGTACTTC; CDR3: CASSPPGLAGGDEQYF
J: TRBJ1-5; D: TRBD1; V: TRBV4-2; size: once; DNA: TGTGCCAGCAGCCCCGACAGGGGCAATCAGCCCCAGCATTTT; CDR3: CASSPDRGNQPQHF
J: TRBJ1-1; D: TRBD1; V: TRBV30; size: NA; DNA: TGTGCCTGGAGTGTCCCGGACAGGGCGCGGGCGTTGAACACTGAAGCTTTCTTT; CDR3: CAWSVPDRARALNTEAFF
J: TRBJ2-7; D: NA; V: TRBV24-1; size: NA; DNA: TGTGCCACCAGTGGGGGCGGATACGAGCAGTACTTC; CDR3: CATSGGGYEQYF
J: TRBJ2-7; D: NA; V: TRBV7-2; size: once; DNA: TGTGCCAGCAGCTTATCTTTTATCTCCTACGAGCAGTACTTC; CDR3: CASSLSFISYEQYF
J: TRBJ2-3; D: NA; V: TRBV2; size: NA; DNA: TGTGCCAGCAGTGCCCTAGTTGATACGCAGTATTTT; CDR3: CASSALVDTQYF
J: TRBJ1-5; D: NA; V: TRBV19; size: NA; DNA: TGTGCCAGTAAGGGGCAGAGTTTTGGCAATCAGCCCCAGCATTTT; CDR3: CASKGQSFGNQPQHF
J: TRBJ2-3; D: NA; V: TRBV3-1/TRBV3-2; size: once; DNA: TGTGCCAGCAGCCGGACAACCAGCACAGATACGCAGTATTTT; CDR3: CASSRTTSTDTQYF
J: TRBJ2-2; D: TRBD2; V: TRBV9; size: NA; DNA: TGTGCCAGCAGCGTACTAGCGGGGGCCGGGGAGCTGTTTTTT; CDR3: CASSVLAGAGELFF
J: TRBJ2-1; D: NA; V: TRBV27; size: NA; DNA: TGTGCCAGCAGTTTCCTGGGGGGGGGCAGAAATGAGCAGTTCTTC; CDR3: CASSFLGGGRNEQFF
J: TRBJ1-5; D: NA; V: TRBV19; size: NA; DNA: TGTGCCAGTAGCCCTGGTGGGAATCAGCCCCAGCATTTT; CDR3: CASSPGGNQPQHF
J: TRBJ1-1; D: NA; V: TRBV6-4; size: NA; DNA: TGTGCCAGCGGGAGGTCAGGGGTTAGGGCCGAACGAGAGGCTTTCTTT; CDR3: CASGRSGVRAEREAFF
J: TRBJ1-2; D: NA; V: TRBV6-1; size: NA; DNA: TGTGCCAGCAGTGAAGGGGTCCGGGGAAGCGGCTACACCTTC; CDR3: CASSEGVRGSGYTF
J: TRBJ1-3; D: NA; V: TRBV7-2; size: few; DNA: TGTGCCAGCAGCTTATACGACAGTTCTGGAAACACCATATATTTT; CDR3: CASSLYDSSGNTIYF
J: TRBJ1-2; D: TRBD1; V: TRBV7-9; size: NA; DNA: TGTGCCAGCAGCCTAACGGGACAGGGGTTCTATGGCTACACCTTC; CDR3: CASSLTGQGFYGYTF
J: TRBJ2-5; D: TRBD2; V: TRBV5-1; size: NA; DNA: TGCGCCAGCAGCCCGGGAGGGTACCAAGAGACCCAGTACTTC; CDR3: CASSPGGYQETQYF
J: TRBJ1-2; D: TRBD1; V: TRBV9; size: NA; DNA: TGTGCCAGCAGCACCCGACAGGGGGCGGGTGGCTACACCTTC; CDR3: CASSTRQGAGGYTF
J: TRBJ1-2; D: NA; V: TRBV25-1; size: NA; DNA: TGTGCCAGCAGTGAATACACAGGGAAGGGCTATGGCTACACCTTC; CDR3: CASSEYTGKGYGYTF
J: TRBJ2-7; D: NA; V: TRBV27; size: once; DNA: TGTGCCAGCAGTTTCCGGGACAAATCCGGCGAGCAGTACTTC; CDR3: CASSFRDKSGEQYF
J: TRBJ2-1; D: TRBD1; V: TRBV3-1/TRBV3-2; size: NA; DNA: TGTGCCAGCAGCCCACAGGACAGGGGTCCCAATGAGCAGTTCTTC; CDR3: CASSPQDRGPNEQFF
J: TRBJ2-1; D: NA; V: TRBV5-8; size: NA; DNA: TGTGCCGCGGTTGACGGGTTCTTC; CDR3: CAAVDGFF
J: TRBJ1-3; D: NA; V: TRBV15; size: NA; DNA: TGTGCCACCAGCAATTTGCTCTCGGGAAACACCATATATTTT; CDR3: CATSNLLSGNTIYF
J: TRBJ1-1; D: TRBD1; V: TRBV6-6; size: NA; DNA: TGTGCCAGCCGCCCAAGACAGGGCCTGAACACTGAAGCTTTCTTT; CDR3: CASRPRQGLNTEAFF
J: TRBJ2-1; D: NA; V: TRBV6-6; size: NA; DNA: TGTGCCAGCACTCCTAGACGAGGGAGCTCCTACAATGAGCAGTTCTTC; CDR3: CASTPRRGSSYNEQFF
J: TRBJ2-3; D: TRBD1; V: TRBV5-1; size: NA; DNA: TGCGCCAGCAGCTCACTGACAGGGCGGACCCTGAGCACAGATACGCAGTATTTT; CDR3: CASSSLTGRTLSTDTQYF
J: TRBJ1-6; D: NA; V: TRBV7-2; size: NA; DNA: TGTGCCAGCAGCTTAAGTCAGGTTAATTCACCCCTCCACTTT; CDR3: CASSLSQVNSPLHF
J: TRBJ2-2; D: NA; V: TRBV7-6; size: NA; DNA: TGTGCCAGCAGCTTACAAGGGGCATGGTCCACCGGGGAGCTGTTTTTT; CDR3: CASSLQGAWSTGELFF
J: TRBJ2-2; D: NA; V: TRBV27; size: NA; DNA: TGTGCCAGCAGTTTATCAGGAGGGGCCGGGGAGCTGTTTTTT; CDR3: CASSLSGGAGELFF
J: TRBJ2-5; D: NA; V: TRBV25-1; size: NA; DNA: TGTGCCAGCAGTTGGGGGCGAGTTGAGACCCAGTACTTC; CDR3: CASSWGRVETQYF
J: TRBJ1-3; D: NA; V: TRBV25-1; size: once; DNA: TGTGCCAGCAGTGAAAAATGGGGGGCGCCGCGAAACACCATATATTTT; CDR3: CASSEKWGAPRNTIYF
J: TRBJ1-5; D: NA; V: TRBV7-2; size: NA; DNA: TGTGCCAGCAGCGCGGACGGAGTAATTAATCAGCCCCAGCATTTT; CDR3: CASSADGVINQPQHF